Listed below are T cell receptor beta chains from one sample, sequenced in a study of blood T cell repertoires in COVID-19. The repertoire was sequenced with immunoSEQ multiplex PCR; TCRdb's copy has only in-frame clones and lacks some. The data hold about 180,000 clones, with around nine tenths observed a single time. Sequenced sample: peripheral blood. The receptors shown here come from a woman in her seventies with COVID-19, enrolled during active disease. CDR3s include the opening cysteine and the closing phenylalanine or tryptophan. The D gene is left open where the match is weak. Not every row has a clone size; where given, it reads once, few, many or a size class.

clone size: .
D gene: TRBD2
J gene: TRBJ2-2
CDR3 length: 17
V gene: TRBV4-2
CDR3 protein: CASSQVGLAGGPGELFF
CDR3 DNA: TGTGCCAGCAGCCAAGTGGGACTAGCGGGAGGGCCCGGGGAGCTGTTTTTT

clone size: .
D gene: TRBD1
J gene: TRBJ1-5
CDR3 length: 15
V gene: TRBV6-5
CDR3 protein: CASTVDTGVNQPQHF
CDR3 DNA: TGTGCCAGCACGGTGGACACAGGGGTCAATCAGCCCCAGCATTTT

clone size: .
D gene: .
J gene: TRBJ2-7
CDR3 length: 15
V gene: TRBV9
CDR3 protein: CASSVKVGAGAEQYF
CDR3 DNA: TGTGCCAGCAGCGTCAAGGTGGGGGCGGGAGCCGAGCAGTACTTC

clone size: .
D gene: .
J gene: TRBJ2-3
CDR3 length: 17
V gene: TRBV7-2
CDR3 protein: CASTRSARGTSTDTQYF
CDR3 DNA: TGTGCCAGCACACGAAGCGCGCGCGGTACTAGCACAGATACGCAGTATTTT

clone size: .
D gene: .
J gene: TRBJ1-1
CDR3 length: 15
V gene: TRBV4-2
CDR3 protein: CASSQVAPGNTEAFF
CDR3 DNA: TGTGCCAGCAGCCAAGTCGCCCCGGGGAACACTGAAGCTTTCTTT

clone size: .
D gene: TRBD2
J gene: TRBJ2-7
CDR3 length: 17
V gene: TRBV9
CDR3 protein: CASSVVASGKRSYEQYF
CDR3 DNA: TGTGCCAGCAGCGTAGTAGCTAGCGGGAAGAGATCCTACGAGCAGTACTTC

clone size: .
D gene: .
J gene: TRBJ2-7
CDR3 length: 14
V gene: TRBV5-1
CDR3 protein: CASSSGDPPYEQYF
CDR3 DNA: TGCGCCAGCAGCTCGGGGGACCCACCCTACGAGCAGTACTTC

clone size: .
D gene: .
J gene: TRBJ1-6
CDR3 length: 13
V gene: TRBV19
CDR3 protein: CASKNSDNSPLHF
CDR3 DNA: TGTGCCAGTAAAAACAGTGACAATTCACCCCTCCACTTT

clone size: few
D gene: .
J gene: TRBJ1-5
CDR3 length: 14
V gene: TRBV7-9
CDR3 protein: CASSTDSLNQPQHF
CDR3 DNA: TGTGCCAGCAGCACCGACAGCCTCAATCAGCCCCAGCATTTT

clone size: .
D gene: TRBD1
J gene: TRBJ1-1
CDR3 length: 16
V gene: TRBV4-3
CDR3 protein: CASSQDVGDRGTEAFF
CDR3 DNA: TGCGCCAGCAGCCAAGATGTGGGGGACAGGGGGACTGAAGCTTTCTTT

clone size: .
D gene: .
J gene: TRBJ1-1
CDR3 length: 18
V gene: TRBV4-2
CDR3 protein: CASSQGPLGAGPNTEAFF
CDR3 DNA: TGTGCCAGCAGCCAAGGTCCGTTAGGGGCAGGCCCCAACACTGAAGCTTTCTTT

clone size: .
D gene: TRBD1
J gene: TRBJ1-1
CDR3 length: 15
V gene: TRBV7-2
CDR3 protein: CASSLRWTGGTEAFF
CDR3 DNA: TGTGCCAGCAGCTTAAGGTGGACAGGTGGTACTGAAGCTTTCTTT

clone size: .
D gene: .
J gene: TRBJ2-6
CDR3 length: 15
V gene: TRBV28
CDR3 protein: CASSLLSSGANVLTF
CDR3 DNA: TGTGCCAGCAGTTTATTGAGCTCTGGGGCCAACGTCCTGACTTTC

clone size: .
D gene: TRBD2
J gene: TRBJ2-5
CDR3 length: 15
V gene: TRBV18
CDR3 protein: CASSRNSGVQETQYF
CDR3 DNA: TGTGCCAGCTCACGGAATAGCGGGGTCCAAGAGACCCAGTACTTC

clone size: .
D gene: .
J gene: TRBJ2-2
CDR3 length: 11
V gene: TRBV30
CDR3 protein: CAWSRTGELFF
CDR3 DNA: TGTGCCTGGAGTCGCACCGGGGAGCTGTTTTTT

clone size: .
D gene: TRBD1
J gene: TRBJ1-3
CDR3 length: 15
V gene: TRBV6-2/TRBV6-3
CDR3 protein: CASSDRGLSGNTIYF
CDR3 DNA: TGTGCCAGCAGTGACAGGGGTCTCTCTGGAAACACCATATATTTT

clone size: .
D gene: .
J gene: TRBJ2-5
CDR3 length: 14
V gene: TRBV6-6
CDR3 protein: CAADPRTAQETQYF
CDR3 DNA: TGTGCAGCGGATCCCCGGACCGCCCAAGAGACCCAGTACTTC